These 17 T cell receptor beta chains were all obtained from the same sample, sequenced in a study of shared clonotypes between healthy human individuals. Using immunoSEQ multiplex PCR, the repertoire was profiled, and TCRdb retains in-frame clones only, with some absent. This sample has 450,000 to 550,000 clones; less than 85% occur once, and the top ten carry approximately 12%. Specimen: PBMCs. All receptors come from a middle-aged woman in good health. Some clones in this sample may be carry-over from other donors' samples.

The J gene is TRBJ2-7, the V gene TRBV27; 9 bases match TRBD1. In germline, CDR1 is MNHEY, CDR2 SMNVEV (reference sequence). Trimming removed 5 bases from V and 0 bases from J; junction bases left unmatched: 11. The CDR3 sequence is 17 residues long. The CDR3 protein is CASSLGNRGHSSYEQYF. The CDR3, as DNA: TGTGCCAGCAGTCTAGGGAACAGGGGGCACAGCTCCTACGAGCAGTACTTC.

The chain couples TRBV19 to TRBJ2-3; TRBD2 agrees at 8 bases. CDR3 length equals 15 residues. The J segment lost 3 bases and the V segment lost 6 bases, leaving 8 bases of the junction unmatched. The germline V gene encodes CDR1 LNHDA and CDR2 SQIVND (reference sequence). The CDR3 DNA is TGTGCCAGTAGCAACAAAGCGGGAGAAACAGATACGCAGTATTTT. This translates into CASSNKAGETDTQYF.

The CDR3 DNA sequence: TGTGCCAGCTGGGAGCTGTTTTTT. Its translation: CASWELFF. The chain combines TRBV6-5 with TRBJ2-2; D not certain. There are 8 residues in the CDR3. Trimming removed 8 bases at V and 9 bases at J, with 1 base between. Per germline, CDR1 MNHEY and CDR2 SVGAGI.

The J gene is TRBJ1-2, the V gene TRBV28, with 10 bases fitting TRBD1. Germline assignment: CDR1 MDHEN and CDR2 SYDVKM. This CDR3 comprises 16 residues. V was pared by 2 bases and J by 3 bases, with 6 bases of the junction left unmatched. Written as DNA, the CDR3 is TGTGCCAGCAGTTTAGGGACAGGGGCCCCCTACTATGGCTACACCTTC. It codes for CASSLGTGAPYYGYTF.

This rearrangement joins TRBV15 to TRBJ1-2, with D possibly TRBD1 on 6 matching bases. CDR1 is LNHNV, CDR2 YYDKDF, per germline (reference sequence). The CDR3 has 16 amino acids. V was clipped by 0 bases and J by 4 bases, with 15 bases between them. The CDR3 DNA sequence: TGTGCCACCAGCAGAGATTTTGCGGGGGGCGGCTATGGCTACACCTTC. Translation: CATSRDFAGGGYGYTF. The full variable domain, in which reference TRBV15 and TRBJ1-2 provide the parts outside the CDR3, is DAMVIQNPRYQVTQFGKPVTLSCSQTLNHNVMYWYQQKSSQAPKLLFHYYDKDFNNEADTPDNFQSRRPNTSFCFLDIRSPGLGDTAMYLCATSRDFAGGGYGYTFGSGTRLTVV.

The rearrangement links TRBV28 to TRBJ2-1; D might be TRBD2 (6 bases). The V gene's germline CDR1 is MDHEN and CDR2 SYDVKM. V was pared by 8 bases and J by 0 bases, with 17 bases between. This CDR3 comprises 16 residues. The DNA for the CDR3 is TGTGCCAGCTCCATAGGCGGGACGAGCTCCTACAATGAGCAGTTCTTC. Translation gives CASSIGGTSSYNEQFF.

This clone showed up just once. The V gene is TRBV7-8, the J gene TRBJ1-5, with 10 bases lining up with TRBD1. Germline lookup yields CDR1 SGHVS and CDR2 FQNEAQ. The CDR3 runs to 16 residues. V shed 1 base, J shed 7 bases, and the junction held 7 bases outside the gene matches. The CDR3 reads CASSLVLRDRGQPQHF. CDR3 nucleotide sequence: TGTGCCAGCAGCTTAGTGTTGCGGGACAGGGGACAGCCCCAGCATTTT.

This clone appeared many times. This rearrangement joins TRBV19 to TRBJ1-1; D is unclear. This CDR3 is built from 13 residues. Trimming left V 3 bases short and J 1 base short, with 6 bases between. Germline V gene sequence: CDR1 LNHDA, CDR2 SQIVND (reference sequence). CDR3 region: CASSIYGNTEAFF. CDR3 bases: TGTGCCAGTAGTATCTATGGGAACACTGAAGCTTTCTTT.

As regards this clone: Other DNA sequences in the sample encode the same CDR3. The rearrangement joins TRBV5-1 to TRBJ1-2; D gene uncertain. V was shortened by 0 bases and J by 0 bases, with 6 bases between the two germline ends. Germline values: CDR1 SGHRS, CDR2 YFSETQ. The CDR3 extends over 14 amino acids. The DNA of the CDR3 is TGCGCCAGCAGCTTGGACGGAGCTAACTATGGCTACACCTTC. Encoded protein: CASSLDGANYGYTF.

This clone was counted a few times. The chain recombines TRBV25-1 with TRBJ2-1; D is possibly TRBD1 (6 bases). Germline values: CDR1 MGHDK, CDR2 SYGVNS. The CDR3 has 14 residues. Trimming shortened V by 6 bases and J by 15 bases, and 24 bases separated the two germline ends. CDR3 bases: TGTGCCAGCAGACCGCAGGGGACCCCTCATTTGCGGTTCTTC. Its translation: CASRPQGTPHLRFF.

The table lists this clone with a count of one. The gene calls are TRBV6-4 and TRBJ2-1; D might be TRBD1 (5 bases). Trimming cost V 0 bases and J 4 bases, with 13 bases left between them. From germline, CDR1 is MRHNA and CDR2 SNTAGT. This CDR3 spans 16 amino acids. The CDR3 spells CASSDSATGTYNEQFF. In nucleotides, the CDR3 is TGTGCCAGCAGTGACTCGGCTACAGGAACATACAATGAGCAGTTCTTC.

The chain has TRBV2 and TRBJ2-5; D might be TRBD2 (5 bases). The CDR3 spans 13 residues. V lost 3 bases to trimming and J lost 5 bases, with 10 bases between them. Germline CDR1 and CDR2: SNHLY and FYNNEI. This CDR3 reads CASSDWGEETQYF. The CDR3 nucleotides are TGTGCCAGCAGTGACTGGGGAGAGGAGACCCAGTACTTC.

This clone has a handful of counts. The chain uses TRBV19 and TRBJ1-1; D unresolved. The CDR3 is 16 amino acids. The V end lost 3 bases, the J end lost 0 bases, and 14 bases lay between the germline ends. Germline V gene sequence: CDR1 LNHDA, CDR2 SQIVND (reference sequence). CDR3: CASSMLQSVMNTEAFF. The CDR3 DNA reads TGTGCCAGTAGTATGCTACAGTCGGTTATGAACACTGAAGCTTTCTTT. Combining the CDR3 with reference TRBV19 and TRBJ1-1 gives the whole variable domain DGGITQSPKYLFRKEGQNVTLSCEQNLNHDAMYWYRQDPGQGLRLIYYSQIVNDFQKGDIAEGYSVSREKKESFPLTVTSAQKNPTAFYLCASSMLQSVMNTEAFFGQGTRLTVV.

This clone came up a few times. V and J are TRBV4-2 and TRBJ1-1, with D possibly matching TRBD1 (5 bases). Germline V gene sequence: CDR1 LGHNA, CDR2 YNFKEQ. Trimming took 1 base from V and 1 from J, leaving 13 bases between them. The length of the CDR3 is 16 residues. DNA for the CDR3: TGTGCCAGCAGCCAAGGGATCGACCAGGGGAACACTGAAGCTTTCTTT. Residues: CASSQGIDQGNTEAFF.

The chain carries TRBV10-1 and TRBJ2-3; D is ambiguous. This CDR3 is built from 14 residues. The V gene lost 0 bases and the J gene lost 4 bases, with 8 bases spanning the gap. CDR1 is WNHNN and CDR2 is SYGVQD in the germline V gene (reference sequence). The CDR3 DNA sequence: TGCGCCAGCAGTGAGTCAAGGCCTTCAGATACGCAGTATTTT. It encodes CASSESRPSDTQYF.

V usage is TRBV2 and J usage is TRBJ2-1, with D possibly called TRBD1 or TRBD2 (6 bases each). The length of the CDR3 is 12 residues. Trimming cost V 10 bases and J 8 bases, with 15 bases left between them. Germline values: CDR1 SNHLY, CDR2 FYNNEI. CDR3 loop: CATTRQAYEQFF. For the CDR3, the DNA is TGTGCCACGACTAGACAGGCGTATGAGCAGTTCTTC.

This clone has a count of ten or more. Distinct nucleotide sequences in the sample also encode this CDR3. The chain combines TRBV6-1 with TRBJ2-2; 12 bases align to TRBD2. The germline V gene has CDR1 MNHNS and CDR2 SASEGT. The CDR3 length is 14 residues. Trimming removed 10 bases from V and 3 bases from J; junction bases left unmatched: 3. CDR3 in amino acids: CATRLAGDTGELFF. CDR3 nucleotides: TGTGCCACCAGACTAGCGGGAGACACCGGGGAGCTGTTTTTT.